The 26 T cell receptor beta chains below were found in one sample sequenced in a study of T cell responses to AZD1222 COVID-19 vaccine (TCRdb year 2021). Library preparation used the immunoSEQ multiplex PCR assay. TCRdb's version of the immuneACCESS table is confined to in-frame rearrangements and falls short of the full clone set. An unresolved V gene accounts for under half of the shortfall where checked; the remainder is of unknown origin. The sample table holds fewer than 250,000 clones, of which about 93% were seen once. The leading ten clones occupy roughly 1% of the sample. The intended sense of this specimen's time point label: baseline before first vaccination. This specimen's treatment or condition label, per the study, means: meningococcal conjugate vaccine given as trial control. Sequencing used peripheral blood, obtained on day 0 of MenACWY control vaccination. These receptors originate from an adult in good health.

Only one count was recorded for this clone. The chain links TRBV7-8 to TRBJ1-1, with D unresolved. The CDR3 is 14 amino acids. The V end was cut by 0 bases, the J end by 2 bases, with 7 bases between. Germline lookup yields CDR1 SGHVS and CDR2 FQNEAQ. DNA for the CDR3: TGTGCCAGCAGCTTAGCAGCTCCTAACACTGAAGCTTTCTTT. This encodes CASSLAAPNTEAFF.

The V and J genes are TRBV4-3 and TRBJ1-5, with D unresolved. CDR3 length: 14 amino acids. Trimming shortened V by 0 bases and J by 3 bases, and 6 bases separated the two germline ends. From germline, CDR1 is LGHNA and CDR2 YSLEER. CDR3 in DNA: TGCGCCAGCAGCCAAGAGCGGATCAATCAGCCCCAGCATTTT. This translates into CASSQERINQPQHF.

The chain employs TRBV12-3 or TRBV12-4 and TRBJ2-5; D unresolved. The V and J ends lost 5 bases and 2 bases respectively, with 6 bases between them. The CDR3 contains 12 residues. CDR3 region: CASSPTQETQYF. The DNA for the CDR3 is TGTGCCAGCAGTCCAACACAAGAGACCCAGTACTTC.

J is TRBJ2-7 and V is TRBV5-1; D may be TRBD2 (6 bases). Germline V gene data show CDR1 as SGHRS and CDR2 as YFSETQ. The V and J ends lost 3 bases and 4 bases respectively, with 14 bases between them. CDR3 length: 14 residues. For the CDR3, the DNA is TGCGCCAGCAGCTCGGGGGACGGATCATACGAGCAGTACTTC. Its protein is CASSSGDGSYEQYF.

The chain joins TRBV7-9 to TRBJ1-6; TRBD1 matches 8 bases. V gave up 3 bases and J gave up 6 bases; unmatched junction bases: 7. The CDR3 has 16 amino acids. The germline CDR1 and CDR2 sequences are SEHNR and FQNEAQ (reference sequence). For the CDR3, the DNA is TGTGCCAGCAGCTTTGCGACAGGGGTTTTTAATTCACCCCTCCACTTT. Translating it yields CASSFATGVFNSPLHF. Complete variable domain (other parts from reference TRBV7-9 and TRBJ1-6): DTGVSQNPRHKITKRGQNVTFRCDPISEHNRLYWYRQTLGQGPEFLTYFQNEAQLEKSRLLSDRFSAERPKGSFSTLEIQRTEQGDSAMYLCASSFATGVFNSPLHFGNGTRLTVT.

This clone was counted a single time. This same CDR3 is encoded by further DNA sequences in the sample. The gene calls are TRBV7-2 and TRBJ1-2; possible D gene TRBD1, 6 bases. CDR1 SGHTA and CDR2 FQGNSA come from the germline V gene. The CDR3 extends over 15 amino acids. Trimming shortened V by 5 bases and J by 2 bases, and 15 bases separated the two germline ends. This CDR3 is CASSPGGGLNYGYTF. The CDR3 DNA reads TGTGCCAGCAGCCCAGGAGGGGGTCTCAACTATGGCTACACCTTC. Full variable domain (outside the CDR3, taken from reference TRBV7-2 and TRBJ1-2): GAGVSQSPSNKVTEKGKDVELRCDPISGHTALYWYRQSLGQGLEFLIYFQGNSAPDKSGLPSDRFSAERTGGSVSTLTIQRTQQEDSAVYLCASSPGGGLNYGYTFGSGTRLTVV.

The DNA for the CDR3 is TGTGCCAGCAGTTTAGGGACAGGGCGGTCGAATGGCTACACCTTC. It codes for CASSLGTGRSNGYTF. The J gene is TRBJ1-2, the V gene TRBV28, with 9 bases identical to TRBD1. The CDR3 has 15 amino acids. Per the germline V gene, CDR1 is MDHEN and CDR2 is SYDVKM. J gave up 6 bases and V 2 bases, and 7 bases lay outside the gene matches.

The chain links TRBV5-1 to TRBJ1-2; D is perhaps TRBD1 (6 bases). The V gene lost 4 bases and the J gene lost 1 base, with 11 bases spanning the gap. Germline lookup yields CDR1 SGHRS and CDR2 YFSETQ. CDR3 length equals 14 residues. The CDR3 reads CASSPGVLNYGYTF. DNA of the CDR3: TGCGCCAGCAGCCCAGGGGTTCTTAACTATGGCTACACCTTC.

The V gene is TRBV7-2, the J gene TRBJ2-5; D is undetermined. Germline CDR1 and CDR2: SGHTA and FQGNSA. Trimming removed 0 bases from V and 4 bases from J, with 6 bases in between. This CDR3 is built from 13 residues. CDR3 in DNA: TGTGCCAGCAGCTTAGCCAGGCTAGAGACCCAGTACTTC. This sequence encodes CASSLARLETQYF.

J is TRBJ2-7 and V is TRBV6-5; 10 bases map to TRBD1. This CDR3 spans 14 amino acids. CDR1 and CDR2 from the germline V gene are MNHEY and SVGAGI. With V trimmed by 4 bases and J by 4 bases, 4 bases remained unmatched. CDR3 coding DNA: TGTGCCAGCAGTTGGGACAGGGGTCCATACGAGCAGTACTTC. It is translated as CASSWDRGPYEQYF.

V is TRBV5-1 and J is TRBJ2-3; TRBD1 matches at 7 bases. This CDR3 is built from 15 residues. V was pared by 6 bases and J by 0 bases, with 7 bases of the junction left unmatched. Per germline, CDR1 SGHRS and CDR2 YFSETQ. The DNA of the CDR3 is TGCGCCAGCAACCGGGACAGCTTTAGCACAGATACGCAGTATTTT. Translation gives CASNRDSFSTDTQYF.

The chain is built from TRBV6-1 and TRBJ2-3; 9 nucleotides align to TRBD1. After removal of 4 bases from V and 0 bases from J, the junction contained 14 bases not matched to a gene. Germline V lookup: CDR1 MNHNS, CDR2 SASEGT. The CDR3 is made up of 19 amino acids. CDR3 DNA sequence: TGTGCCAGCAGTGTCGAAGGGACAGGGACCAGAGCTAGCACAGATACGCAGTATTTT. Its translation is CASSVEGTGTRASTDTQYF.

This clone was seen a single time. For the CDR3, the DNA is TGTGCCAGCAGCCAAGATGCGCTTGGGGTAGGGAACACTGAAGCTTTCTTT. Translation gives CASSQDALGVGNTEAFF. The V gene is TRBV3-1 (or the pseudogene TRBV3-2), the J gene TRBJ1-1; D unclear. This CDR3 contains 17 residues. Germline-derived CDR1 and CDR2 are LGHDT and YNNKEL (reference sequence). V lost 0 bases, J lost 1 base, and 15 bases lay in between.

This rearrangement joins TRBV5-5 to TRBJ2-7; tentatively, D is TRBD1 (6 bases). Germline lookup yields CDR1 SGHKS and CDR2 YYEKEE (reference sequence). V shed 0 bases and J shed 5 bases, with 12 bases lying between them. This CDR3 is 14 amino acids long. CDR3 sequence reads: CASSLDRAFDEQYF. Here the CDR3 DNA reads TGTGCCAGCAGCTTGGACAGGGCTTTCGACGAGCAGTACTTC. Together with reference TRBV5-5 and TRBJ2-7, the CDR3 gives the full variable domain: DAGVTQSPTHLIKTRGQQVTLRCSPISGHKSVSWYQQVLGQGPQFIFQYYEKEERGRGNFPDRFSARQFPNYSSELNVNALLLGDSALYLCASSLDRAFDEQYFGPGTRLTVT.

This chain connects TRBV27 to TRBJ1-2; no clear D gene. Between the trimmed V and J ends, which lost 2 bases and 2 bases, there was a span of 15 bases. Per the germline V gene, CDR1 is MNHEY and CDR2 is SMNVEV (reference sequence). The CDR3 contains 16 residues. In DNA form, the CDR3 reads TGTGCCAGCAGTTTAAAAGCAGATCTCATGAACTATGGCTACACCTTC. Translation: CASSLKADLMNYGYTF.

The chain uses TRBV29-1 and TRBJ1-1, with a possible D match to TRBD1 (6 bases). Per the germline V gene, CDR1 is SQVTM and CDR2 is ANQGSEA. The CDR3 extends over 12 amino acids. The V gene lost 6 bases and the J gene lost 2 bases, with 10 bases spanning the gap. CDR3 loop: CSVGALNTEAFF. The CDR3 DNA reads TGCAGCGTGGGGGCCCTAAACACTGAAGCTTTCTTT.

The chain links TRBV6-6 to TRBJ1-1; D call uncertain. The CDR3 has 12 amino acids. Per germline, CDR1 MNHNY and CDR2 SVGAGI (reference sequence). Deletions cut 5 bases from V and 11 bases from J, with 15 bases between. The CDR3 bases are TGTGCCAGCAGTCCGCGGGGTTTAGAGGCTTTCTTT. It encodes CASSPRGLEAFF.

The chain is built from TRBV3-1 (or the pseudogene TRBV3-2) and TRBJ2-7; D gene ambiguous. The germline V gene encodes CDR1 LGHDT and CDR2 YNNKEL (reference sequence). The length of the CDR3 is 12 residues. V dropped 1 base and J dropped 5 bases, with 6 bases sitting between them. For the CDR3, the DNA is TGTGCCAGCAGCCAAGGTCGCGACGAGCAGTACTTC. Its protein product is CASSQGRDEQYF.

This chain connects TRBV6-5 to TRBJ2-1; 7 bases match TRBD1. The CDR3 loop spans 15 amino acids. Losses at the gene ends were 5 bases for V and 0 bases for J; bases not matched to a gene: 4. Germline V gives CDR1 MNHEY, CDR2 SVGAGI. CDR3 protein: CASSPDRDSYNEQFF. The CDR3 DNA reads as TGTGCCAGCAGTCCCGACAGGGACTCCTACAATGAGCAGTTCTTC.

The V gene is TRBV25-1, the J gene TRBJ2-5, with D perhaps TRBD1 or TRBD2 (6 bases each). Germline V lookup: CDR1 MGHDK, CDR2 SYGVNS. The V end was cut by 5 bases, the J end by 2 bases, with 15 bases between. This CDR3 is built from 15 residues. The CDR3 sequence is CASSPDGGTQETQYF. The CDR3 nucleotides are TGTGCCAGCAGTCCCGACGGAGGGACACAAGAGACCCAGTACTTC. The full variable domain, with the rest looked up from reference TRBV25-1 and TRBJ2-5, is EADIYQTPRYLVIGTGKKITLECSQTMGHDKMYWYQQDPGMELHLIHYSYGVNSTEKGDLSSESTVSRIRTEHFPLTLESARPSHTSQYLCASSPDGGTQETQYFGPGTRLLVL.

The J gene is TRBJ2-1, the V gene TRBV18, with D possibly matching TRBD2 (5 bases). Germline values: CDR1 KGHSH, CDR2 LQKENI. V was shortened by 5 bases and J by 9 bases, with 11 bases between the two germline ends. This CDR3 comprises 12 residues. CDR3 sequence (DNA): TGTGCCAGCTCAGCCCTAGCAATTGAGCAGTTCTTC. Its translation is CASSALAIEQFF. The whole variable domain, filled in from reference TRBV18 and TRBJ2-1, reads NAGVMQNPRHLVRRRGQEARLRCSPMKGHSHVYWYRQLPEEGLKFMVYLQKENIIDESGMPKERFSAEFPKEGPSILRIQQVVRGDSAAYFCASSALAIEQFFGPGTRLTVL.

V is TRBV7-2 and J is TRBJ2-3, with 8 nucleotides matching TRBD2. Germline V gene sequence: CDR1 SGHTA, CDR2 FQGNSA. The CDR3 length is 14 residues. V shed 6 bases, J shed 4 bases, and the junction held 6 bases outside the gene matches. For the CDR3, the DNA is TGTGCCAGCAGGACGGGGGGGCCGGCAGATACGCAGTATTTT. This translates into CASRTGGPADTQYF.

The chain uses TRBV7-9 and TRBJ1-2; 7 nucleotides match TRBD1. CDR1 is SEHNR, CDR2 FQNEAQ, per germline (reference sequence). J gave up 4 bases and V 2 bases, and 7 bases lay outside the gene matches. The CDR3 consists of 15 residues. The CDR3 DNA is TGTGCCAGCAGCTTACAGACAGGGATCAGCTATGGCTACACCTTC. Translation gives CASSLQTGISYGYTF.

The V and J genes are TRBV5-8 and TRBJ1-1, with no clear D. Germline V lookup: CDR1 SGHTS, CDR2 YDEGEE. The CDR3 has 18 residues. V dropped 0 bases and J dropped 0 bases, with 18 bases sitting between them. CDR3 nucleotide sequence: TGTGCCAGCAGCTTGGCCCTAGGTAGCGGGTCTGTGAACACTGAAGCTTTCTTT. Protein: CASSLALGSGSVNTEAFF.

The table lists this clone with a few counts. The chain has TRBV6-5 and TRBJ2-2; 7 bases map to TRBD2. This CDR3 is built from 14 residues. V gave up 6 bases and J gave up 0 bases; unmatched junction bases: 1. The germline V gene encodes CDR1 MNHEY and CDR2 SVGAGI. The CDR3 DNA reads TGTGCCAGCAGGCGGGGGACGAACACCGGGGAGCTGTTTTTT. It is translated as CASRRGTNTGELFF.

The CDR3 here is CASSRSVNTEAFF. CDR3 in DNA: TGTGCCAGCAGTCGAAGTGTGAACACTGAAGCTTTCTTT. The rearrangement links TRBV6-5 to TRBJ1-1; D gene ambiguous. There are 13 residues in the CDR3. Germline loops: CDR1 MNHEY, CDR2 SVGAGI. With 5 bases removed from V and 0 bases from J, the gap between germline ends came to 7 bases.